A selection of T cell receptor beta chains follows, all from one sample in a study of blood T cell repertoires in COVID-19. Clones were read by immunoSEQ multiplex PCR, and TCRdb kept only the in-frame ones, dropping some. This sample has 250,000 to 350,000 clones, with around 87% found just once. Sample: PBMCs or T cells enriched from blood (not recorded which). The receptor source for this set is a woman aged 18 to 35 with acute COVID-19. Both conserved end residues are part of each CDR3. The D gene is left open where the match is weak.

cdr3_aa cdr3_nt d_call j_call v_call
CASTRGTVVDNSPLHF TGTGCCAGCACCCGAGGGACAGTGGTGGATAATTCACCCCTCCACTTT TRBD1 TRBJ1-6 TRBV5-4
CATSDPGTGDNEQFF TGTGCCACCAGTGATCCCGGGACAGGGGACAATGAGCAGTTCTTC TRBD1 TRBJ2-1 TRBV24-1
CASSFMGASGANVLTF TGTGCCAGCAGCTTTATGGGGGCGTCGGGGGCCAACGTCCTGACTTTC - TRBJ2-6 TRBV5-4
CASSVAGASYNEQFF TGTGCCAGCAGTGTAGCGGGAGCGTCCTACAATGAGCAGTTCTTC TRBD2 TRBJ2-1 TRBV7-2
CASGPTGVGEKLFF TGTGCCAGCGGACCAACAGGGGTGGGTGAAAAACTGTTTTTT TRBD1 TRBJ1-4 TRBV2
CASSLGAGESYEQYF TGTGCCAGCAGCTTGGGGGCGGGAGAATCCTACGAGCAGTACTTC TRBD2 TRBJ2-7 TRBV5-8
CASSPTRRAEAFF TGTGCCAGCAGTCCCACCCGAAGAGCTGAAGCTTTCTTT - TRBJ1-1 TRBV12-3/TRBV12-4
CASSEEGQENTEAFF TGTGCCAGCAGTGAAGAGGGACAGGAGAACACTGAAGCTTTCTTT TRBD1 TRBJ1-1 TRBV6-1
CASSWTSGSPYEQYF TGTGCCAGCAGCTGGACTAGCGGGAGTCCCTACGAGCAGTACTTC TRBD2 TRBJ2-7 TRBV7-2
CASSLVLRFNEQFF TGTGCCAGCAGCCTAGTCCTTAGATTCAATGAGCAGTTCTTC - TRBJ2-1 TRBV7-8